Below are 14 T cell receptor beta chains sequenced from a single sample in a study of shared clonotypes between healthy human individuals. The repertoire was sequenced with immunoSEQ multiplex PCR; TCRdb's copy has only in-frame clones and lacks some. Among more than 900,000 clones listed, more than 75% were seen once. Specimen: memory CD4+ T cells from PBMCs. Subset here: CD45RA-negative fraction. The receptors come from a man aged 18 to 30 in good health. Some clones in this sample may be carry-over from other donors' samples.

On this clone itself: A read error is the likely source, as a far larger clone sits one nucleotide away. Other nucleotide sequences from this sample produce the same CDR3. V usage is TRBV7-9 and J usage is TRBJ2-7; the D gene could be TRBD1 or TRBD2 (6 bases each). There are 12 residues in the CDR3. The V gene's germline CDR1 is SEHNR and CDR2 FQNEAQ (reference sequence). CDR3 sequence: CASSPRGREQYF. CDR3 coding DNA: TGCGCCAGCAGCCCCCGGGGGCGCGAGCAGTACTTC.

In this sample, this clone turned up once. V and J are TRBV9 and TRBJ1-4; D not resolved. The V end was cut by 3 bases, the J end by 3 bases, with 15 bases between. The CDR3 totals 16 residues. Germline V CDR1 and CDR2: SGDLS, YYNGEE. The CDR3 protein is CASSDGGWGSNEKLFF. The CDR3 DNA is TGTGCCAGCAGCGACGGAGGGTGGGGATCTAATGAAAAACTGTTTTTT.

This chain links TRBV2 with TRBJ2-1; no firm D call. The V gene lost 5 bases and the J gene lost 8 bases, with 7 bases spanning the gap. This CDR3 has 11 residues. Looked up from germline, CDR1 is SNHLY and CDR2 is FYNNEI. CDR3 region: CASSLRDEQFF. The CDR3, as DNA: TGTGCCAGCAGTCTACGGGATGAGCAGTTCTTC.

V gene TRBV5-4 combines with J gene TRBJ2-5; the D gene is possibly TRBD1 (6 bases). Germline V gene lookup returns CDR1 SGHNT and CDR2 YYREEE (reference sequence). The CDR3 spans 16 residues. Trimming removed 0 bases from V and 4 bases from J, with 16 bases in between. CDR3 amino acids: CASSLDAGALAETQYF. The CDR3 region has the DNA TGTGCCAGCAGCTTGGATGCAGGGGCCCTTGCAGAGACCCAGTACTTC.

This chain joins TRBV7-6 and TRBJ1-5; no clear D. CDR1 is SGHVS and CDR2 is FNYEAQ in the germline V gene. V was pared by 5 bases and J by 2 bases, with 16 bases between. This CDR3 is built from 16 residues. The CDR3 DNA sequence: TGTGCCAGCAGCCCCCGTCGGGGAGCCGGCAATCAGCCCCAGCATTTT. This codes for CASSPRRGAGNQPQHF.

This chain joins TRBV7-2 and TRBJ1-1, with D unresolved. The CDR3 has 16 residues. Germline assignment: CDR1 SGHTA and CDR2 FQGNSA. V lost 1 base and J 0 bases, leaving 12 bases between the germline ends. The CDR3 DNA reads as TGTGCCAGCAGCTTAGAGTTCGGGAACTTGAACACTGAAGCTTTCTTT. This gives the protein CASSLEFGNLNTEAFF. The whole variable domain, filled in from reference TRBV7-2 and TRBJ1-1, reads GAGVSQSPSNKVTEKGKDVELRCDPISGHTALYWYRQSLGQGLEFLIYFQGNSAPDKSGLPSDRFSAERTGGSVSTLTIQRTQQEDSAVYLCASSLEFGNLNTEAFFGQGTRLTVV.

V usage is TRBV6-1 and J usage is TRBJ2-7; 8 bases are shared with TRBD2. The J segment lost 3 bases and the V segment lost 8 bases, leaving 9 bases of the junction unmatched. CDR1 is MNHNS and CDR2 is SASEGT in the germline V gene. The CDR3 has 14 amino acids. The CDR3 DNA sequence: TGTGCCAGCTCGGGGGGGATTTTAGTCTACGAGCAGTACTTC. Amino acids: CASSGGILVYEQYF.

This chain uses TRBV4-2 with TRBJ2-7, with D maybe TRBD1 (6 bases). Trimming cost V 5 bases and J 5 bases, with 10 bases left between them. The germline gives CDR1 LGHNA, CDR2 YNFKEQ. The CDR3 runs 12 residues. The CDR3 loop reads CASSGGRDEQYF. Here the CDR3 DNA reads TGTGCCAGCAGCGGGGGCCGGGACGAGCAGTACTTC.

This clone was found a few times. The gene calls are TRBV5-6 and TRBJ1-3; D not resolved. There are 15 residues in the CDR3. The V end lost 0 bases, the J end lost 0 bases, and 7 bases lay between the germline ends. Germline assignment: CDR1 SGHDT and CDR2 YYEEEE. The CDR3 is CASSLDPYSGNTIYF. The CDR3 DNA reads TGTGCCAGCAGCTTGGATCCCTACTCTGGAAACACCATATATTTT.

The V gene is TRBV27, the J gene TRBJ2-7; TRBD1 might be the D (6 bases). V was trimmed by 4 bases and J by 6 bases, leaving 19 bases between them. CDR3 length equals 15 residues. The germline V gene has CDR1 MNHEY and CDR2 SMNVEV (reference sequence). The CDR3 spells CASSSIQGPLGEQYF. CDR3 bases: TGTGCCAGCAGTTCTATACAGGGCCCGCTAGGCGAGCAGTACTTC.

The chain joins TRBV6-1 to TRBJ1-5; D is undetermined. There are 15 residues in the CDR3. Germline CDR1 reads MNHNS; CDR2 reads SASEGT. V lost 4 bases to trimming and J lost 1 base, with 11 bases between them. In DNA, the CDR3 is TGTGCCAGCAGTGCCGGCAGTGGAAGCAATCAGCCCCAGCATTTT. Translated, it gives CASSAGSGSNQPQHF.

The chain uses TRBV2 and TRBJ2-6; D remains ambiguous. Trimming cost V 4 bases and J 0 bases, with 10 bases left between them. Germline values: CDR1 SNHLY, CDR2 FYNNEI. The CDR3 spans 16 residues. The CDR3 DNA is TGTGCCAGCAGTGCCCGGGTCCCCTCTGGGGCCAACGTCCTGACTTTC. Its translation: CASSARVPSGANVLTF.

The chain joins TRBV19 to TRBJ1-1; D unclear. This CDR3 comprises 13 residues. Per germline, CDR1 LNHDA and CDR2 SQIVND (reference sequence). V was pared by 6 bases and J by 1 base, with 9 bases between. Here the CDR3 reads CASRVRENTEAFF. The CDR3 DNA reads as TGTGCCAGTAGGGTTCGGGAGAACACTGAAGCTTTCTTT.

V gene TRBV29-1 combines with J gene TRBJ2-1; D is possibly TRBD1 (6 bases). V lost 7 bases and J lost 7, with 17 bases in between. There are 13 residues in the CDR3. Per germline, CDR1 SQVTM and CDR2 ANQGSEA. CDR3 sequence: CSAHHKDRNEQFF. CDR3 sequence (DNA): TGCAGCGCCCACCATAAAGACAGGAATGAGCAGTTCTTC.